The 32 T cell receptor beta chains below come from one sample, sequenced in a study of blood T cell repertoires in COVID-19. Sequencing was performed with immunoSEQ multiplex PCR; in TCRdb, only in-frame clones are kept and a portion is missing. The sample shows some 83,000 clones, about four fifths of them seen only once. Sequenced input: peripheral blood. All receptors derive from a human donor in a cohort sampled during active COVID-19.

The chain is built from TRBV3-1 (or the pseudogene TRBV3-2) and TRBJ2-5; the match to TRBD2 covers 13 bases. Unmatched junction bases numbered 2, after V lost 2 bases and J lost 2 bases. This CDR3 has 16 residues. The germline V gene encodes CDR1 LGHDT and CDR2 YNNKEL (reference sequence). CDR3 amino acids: CASSQTSGGGQETQYF. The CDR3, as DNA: TGTGCCAGCAGCCAAACTAGCGGGGGGGGGCAAGAGACCCAGTACTTC.

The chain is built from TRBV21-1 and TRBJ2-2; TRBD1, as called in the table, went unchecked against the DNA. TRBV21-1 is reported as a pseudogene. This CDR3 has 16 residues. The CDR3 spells CASSNSQGMATGELFF. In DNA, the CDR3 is TGTGCCAGCAGCAATAGTCAGGGAATGGCCACCGGGGAGCTGTTTTTT.

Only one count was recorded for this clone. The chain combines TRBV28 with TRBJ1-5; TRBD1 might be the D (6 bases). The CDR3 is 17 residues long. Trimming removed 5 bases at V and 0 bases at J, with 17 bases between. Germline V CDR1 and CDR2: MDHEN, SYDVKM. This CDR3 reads CASSQGSRSYSNQPQHF. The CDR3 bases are TGTGCCAGCAGTCAGGGGTCCCGATCCTATAGCAATCAGCCCCAGCATTTT.

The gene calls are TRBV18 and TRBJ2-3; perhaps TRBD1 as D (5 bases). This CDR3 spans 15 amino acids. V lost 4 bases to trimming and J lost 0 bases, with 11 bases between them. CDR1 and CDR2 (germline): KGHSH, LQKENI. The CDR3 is CASSRAGSSTDTQYF. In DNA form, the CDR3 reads TGTGCCAGCTCACGGGCAGGGTCTAGCACAGATACGCAGTATTTT.

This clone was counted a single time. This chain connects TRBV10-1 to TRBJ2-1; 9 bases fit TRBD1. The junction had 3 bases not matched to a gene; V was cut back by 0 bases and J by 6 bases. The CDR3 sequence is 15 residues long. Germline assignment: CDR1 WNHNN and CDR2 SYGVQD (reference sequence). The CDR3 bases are TGCGCCAGCAGTGAGTCGGGGACAGGGATCAATGAGCAGTTCTTC. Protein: CASSESGTGINEQFF.

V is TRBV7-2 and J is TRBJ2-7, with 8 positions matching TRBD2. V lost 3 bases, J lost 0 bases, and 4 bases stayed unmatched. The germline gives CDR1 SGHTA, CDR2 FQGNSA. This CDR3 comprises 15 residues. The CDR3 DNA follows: TGTGCCAGCAGCTTGCTTAGCGGGGTCTCCTACGAGCAGTACTTC. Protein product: CASSLLSGVSYEQYF.

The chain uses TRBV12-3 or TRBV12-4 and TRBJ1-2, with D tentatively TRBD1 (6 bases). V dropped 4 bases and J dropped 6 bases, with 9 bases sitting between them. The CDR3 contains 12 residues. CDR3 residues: CASSSSGDGYTF. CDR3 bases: TGTGCCAGCAGTTCCTCAGGGGATGGCTACACCTTC.

The CDR3 here is CAIGTSGGAGEQFF. The CDR3 nucleotides are TGTGCCATCGGGACTAGCGGGGGGGCAGGTGAGCAGTTCTTC. V gene TRBV10-3 combines with J gene TRBJ2-1, with TRBD2 matching over 16 bases. V trimming: 8 bases; J trimming: 9 bases; junction bases outside the gene matches: 4. Germline V CDR1 and CDR2: ENHRY, SYGVKD. CDR3 length equals 14 residues.

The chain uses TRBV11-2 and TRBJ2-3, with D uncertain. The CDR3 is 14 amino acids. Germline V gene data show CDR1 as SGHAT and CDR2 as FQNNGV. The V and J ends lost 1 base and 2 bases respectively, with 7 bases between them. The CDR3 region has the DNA TGTGCCAGCAGCTTAGGAGCCTTCACAGATACGCAGTATTTT. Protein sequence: CASSLGAFTDTQYF.

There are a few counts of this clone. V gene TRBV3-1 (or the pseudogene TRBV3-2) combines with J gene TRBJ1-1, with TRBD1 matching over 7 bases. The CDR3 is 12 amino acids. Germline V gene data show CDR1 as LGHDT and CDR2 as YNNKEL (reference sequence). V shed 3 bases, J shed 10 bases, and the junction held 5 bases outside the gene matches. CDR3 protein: CASSHRGLGAFF. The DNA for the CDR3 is TGTGCCAGCAGCCATAGGGGGCTGGGAGCTTTCTTT.

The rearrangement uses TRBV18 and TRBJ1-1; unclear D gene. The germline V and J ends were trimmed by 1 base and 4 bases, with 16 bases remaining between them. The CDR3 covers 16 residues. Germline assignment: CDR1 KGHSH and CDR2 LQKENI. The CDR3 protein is CASSPRETRRATEAFF. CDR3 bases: TGTGCCAGCTCACCACGCGAGACGAGGAGGGCCACTGAAGCTTTCTTT.

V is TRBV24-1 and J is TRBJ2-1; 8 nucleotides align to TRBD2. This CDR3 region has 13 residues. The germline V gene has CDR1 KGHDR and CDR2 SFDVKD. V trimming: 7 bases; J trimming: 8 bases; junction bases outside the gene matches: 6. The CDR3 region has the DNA TGTGCCACCAGGGGCGGGGGGAGTGATGAGCAGTTCTTC. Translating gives CATRGGGSDEQFF.

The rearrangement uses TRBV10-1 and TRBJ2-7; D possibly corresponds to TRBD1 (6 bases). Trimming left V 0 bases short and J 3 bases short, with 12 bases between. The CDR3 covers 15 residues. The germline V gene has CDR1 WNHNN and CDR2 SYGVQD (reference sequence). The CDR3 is CASSESGTGFYEQYF. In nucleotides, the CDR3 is TGCGCCAGCAGTGAGTCCGGAACAGGGTTCTACGAGCAGTACTTC.

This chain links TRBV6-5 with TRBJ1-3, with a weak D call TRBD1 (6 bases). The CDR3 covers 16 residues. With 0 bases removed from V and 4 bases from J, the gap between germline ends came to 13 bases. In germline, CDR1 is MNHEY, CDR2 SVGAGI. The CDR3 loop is CASSYSLGAGGNTIYF. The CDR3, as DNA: TGTGCCAGCAGTTACTCGCTGGGGGCAGGGGGAAACACCATATATTTT.

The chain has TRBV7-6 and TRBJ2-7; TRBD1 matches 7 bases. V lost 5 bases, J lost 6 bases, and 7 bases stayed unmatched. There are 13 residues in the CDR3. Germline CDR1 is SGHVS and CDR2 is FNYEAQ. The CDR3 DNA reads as TGTGCCAGCAGCGTACTGACAGGGTCCGAGCAGTACTTC. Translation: CASSVLTGSEQYF. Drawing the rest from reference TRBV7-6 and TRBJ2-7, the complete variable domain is GAGVSQSPRYKVTKRGQDVALRCDPISGHVSLYWYRQALGQGPEFLTYFNYEAQQDKSGLPNDRFSAERPEGSISTLTIQRTEQRDSAMYRCASSVLTGSEQYFGPGTRLTVT.

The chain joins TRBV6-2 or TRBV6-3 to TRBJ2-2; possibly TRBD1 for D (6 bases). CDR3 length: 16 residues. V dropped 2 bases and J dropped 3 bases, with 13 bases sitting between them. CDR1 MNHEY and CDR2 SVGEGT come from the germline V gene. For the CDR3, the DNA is TGTGCCAGCAGTTACGCTTCGGACAGTTACACCGGGGAGCTGTTTTTT. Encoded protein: CASSYASDSYTGELFF.

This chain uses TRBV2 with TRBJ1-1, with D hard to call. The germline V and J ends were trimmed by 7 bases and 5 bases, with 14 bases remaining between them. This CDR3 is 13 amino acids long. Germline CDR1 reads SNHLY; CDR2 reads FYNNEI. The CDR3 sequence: CASKNEGKTEAFF. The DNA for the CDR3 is TGTGCCAGCAAAAACGAGGGTAAGACTGAAGCTTTCTTT. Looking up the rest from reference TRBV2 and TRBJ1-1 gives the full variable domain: EPEVTQTPSHQVTQMGQEVILRCVPISNHLYFYWYRQILGQKVEFLVSFYNNEISEKSEIFDDQFSVERPDGSNFTLKIRSTKLEDSAMYFCASKNEGKTEAFFGQGTRLTVV.

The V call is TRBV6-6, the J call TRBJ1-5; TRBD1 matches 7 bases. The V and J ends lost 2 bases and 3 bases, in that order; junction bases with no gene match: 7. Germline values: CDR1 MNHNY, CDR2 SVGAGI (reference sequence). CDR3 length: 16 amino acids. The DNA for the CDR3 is TGTGCCAGCAGTTACAGGCTCGGGACAGACAATCAGCCCCAGCATTTT. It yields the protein CASSYRLGTDNQPQHF.

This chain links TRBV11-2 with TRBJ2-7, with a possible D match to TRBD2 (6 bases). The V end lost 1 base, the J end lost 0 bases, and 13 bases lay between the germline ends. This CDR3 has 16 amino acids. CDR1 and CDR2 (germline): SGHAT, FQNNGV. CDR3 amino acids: CASSLGYGGASYEQYF. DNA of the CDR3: TGTGCCAGCAGCTTAGGTTATGGCGGGGCCTCCTACGAGCAGTACTTC.

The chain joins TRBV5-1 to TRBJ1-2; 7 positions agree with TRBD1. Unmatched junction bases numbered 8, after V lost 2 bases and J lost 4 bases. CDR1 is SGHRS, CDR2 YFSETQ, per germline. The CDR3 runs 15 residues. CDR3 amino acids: CASSLYGQAAYGYTF. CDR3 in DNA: TGCGCCAGCAGCTTATACGGACAGGCGGCCTATGGCTACACCTTC.

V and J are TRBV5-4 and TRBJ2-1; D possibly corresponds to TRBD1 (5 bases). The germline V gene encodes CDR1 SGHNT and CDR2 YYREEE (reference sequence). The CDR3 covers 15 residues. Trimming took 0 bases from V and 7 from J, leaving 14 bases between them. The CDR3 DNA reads TGTGCCAGCAGCTTGGGGGGCGAGACATCGAATGAGCAGTTCTTC. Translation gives CASSLGGETSNEQFF.

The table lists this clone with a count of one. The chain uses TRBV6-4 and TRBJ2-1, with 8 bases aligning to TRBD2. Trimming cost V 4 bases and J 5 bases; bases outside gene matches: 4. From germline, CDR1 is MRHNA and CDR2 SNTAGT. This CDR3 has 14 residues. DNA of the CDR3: TGTGCCAGCAGTGCCGGGACTAGAAACAATGAGCAGTTCTTC. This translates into CASSAGTRNNEQFF.

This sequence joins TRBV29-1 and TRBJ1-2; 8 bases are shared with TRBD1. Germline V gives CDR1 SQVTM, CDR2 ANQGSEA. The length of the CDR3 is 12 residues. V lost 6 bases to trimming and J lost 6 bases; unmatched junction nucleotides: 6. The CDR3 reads CSVVGQGDGYTF. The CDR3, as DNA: TGCAGCGTCGTCGGACAGGGAGATGGCTACACCTTC.

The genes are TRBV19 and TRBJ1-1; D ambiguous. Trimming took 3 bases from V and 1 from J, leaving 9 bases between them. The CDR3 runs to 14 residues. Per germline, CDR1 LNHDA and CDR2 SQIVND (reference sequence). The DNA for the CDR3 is TGTGCCAGTAGTATTTATGGCAGGAACACTGAAGCTTTCTTT. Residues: CASSIYGRNTEAFF.

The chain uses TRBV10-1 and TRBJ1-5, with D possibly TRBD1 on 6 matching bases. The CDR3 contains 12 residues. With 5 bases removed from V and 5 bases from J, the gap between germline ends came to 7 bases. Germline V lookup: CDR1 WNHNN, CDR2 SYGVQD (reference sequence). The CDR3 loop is CASSQGHQPQHF. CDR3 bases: TGCGCCAGCAGTCAGGGGCATCAGCCCCAGCATTTT.

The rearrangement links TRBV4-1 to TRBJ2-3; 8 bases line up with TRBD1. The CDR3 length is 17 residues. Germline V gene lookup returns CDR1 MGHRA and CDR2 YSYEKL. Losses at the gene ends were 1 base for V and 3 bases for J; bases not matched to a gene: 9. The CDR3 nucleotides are TGCGCCAGCAGCCAAGGAAACCAGGGGGCGAGGACAGATACGCAGTATTTT. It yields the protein CASSQGNQGARTDTQYF.

CDR3 sequence: CASSGGNYGYTF. The CDR3 region has the DNA TGTGCCAGCAGCGGGGGGAACTATGGCTACACCTTC. The chain has TRBV12-3 or TRBV12-4 and TRBJ1-2; possible D gene TRBD1, 5 bases. This CDR3 region has 12 residues. V was trimmed by 6 bases and J by 2 bases, leaving 7 bases between them.

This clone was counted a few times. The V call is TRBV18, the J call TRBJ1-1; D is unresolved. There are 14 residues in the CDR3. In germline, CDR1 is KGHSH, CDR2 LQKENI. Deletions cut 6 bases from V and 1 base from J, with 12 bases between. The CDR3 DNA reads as TGTGCCAGCTCTATCGGAGGCGCGAACACTGAAGCTTTCTTT. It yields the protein CASSIGGANTEAFF.

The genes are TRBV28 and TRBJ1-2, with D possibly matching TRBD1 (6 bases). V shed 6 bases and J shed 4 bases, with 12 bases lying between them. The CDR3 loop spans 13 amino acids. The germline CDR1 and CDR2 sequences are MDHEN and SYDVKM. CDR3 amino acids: CASSPTGSYGYTF. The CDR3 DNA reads TGTGCCAGCAGCCCGACAGGATCCTATGGCTACACCTTC.

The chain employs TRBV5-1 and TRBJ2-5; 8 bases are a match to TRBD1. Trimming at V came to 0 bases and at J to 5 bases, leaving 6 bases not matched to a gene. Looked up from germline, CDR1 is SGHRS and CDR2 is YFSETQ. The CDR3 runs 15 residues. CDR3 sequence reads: CASSLDTGGVETQYF. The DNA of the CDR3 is TGCGCCAGCAGCTTGGACACAGGGGGTGTCGAGACCCAGTACTTC.

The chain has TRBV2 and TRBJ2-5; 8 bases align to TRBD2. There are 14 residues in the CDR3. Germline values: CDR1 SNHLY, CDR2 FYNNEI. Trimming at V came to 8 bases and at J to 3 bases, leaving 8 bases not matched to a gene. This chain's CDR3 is CASFGGATKETQYF. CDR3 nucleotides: TGTGCCAGCTTCGGGGGGGCCACGAAAGAGACCCAGTACTTC.

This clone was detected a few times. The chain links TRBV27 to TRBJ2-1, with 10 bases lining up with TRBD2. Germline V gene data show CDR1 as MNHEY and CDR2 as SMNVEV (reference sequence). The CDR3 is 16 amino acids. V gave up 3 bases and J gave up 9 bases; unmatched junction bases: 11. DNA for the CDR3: TGTGCCAGCAGTTTCATCTGGGCTAGCGGGGGTGGTGAGCAGTTCTTC. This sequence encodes CASSFIWASGGGEQFF.